This record looks at one T cell receptor (beta chain) sequence and its context. The target of this receptor is not known. Base qualities are not provided; no much larger clone lies one nucleotide away. Looking up the germline V gene yields CDR1 SGDLS and CDR2 YYNGEE. The trim is 2 bases for V and 10 bases for J, with a gap of 13 bases between the germline ends. The CDR3, from cysteine to phenylalanine, totals 13 residues. Here the CDR3 DNA is all that survives: 39 bases in frame from base 1. The source of the sample is a study of cytomegalovirus exposure and HLA in healthy donors (dated by TCRdb to about 2017). In the study overall: According to an earlier analysis of 587 of the donors, about 179 million T cells yielded 120 million or so unique TCR beta sequences and 276 Gb of sequence data. An early release that covered roughly 600 HLA-typed donors contained approximately 300 gigabases of sequencing data and 80 million or so unique TCR sequences. Among the approximately 420 genotyped donors, around 81% belonged to the genetic ancestry cluster associated with self-reported Caucasian donors. The study aimed to test whether cataloging public T cell receptors could reveal signatures of past pathogen exposure. The T cell repertoires of under 700 subjects were profiled by immunosequencing and related to cytomegalovirus serostatus. A separate validation cohort of roughly 110 different subjects was used in addition to the roughly 620-subject first cohort. To predict cytomegalovirus infection status, the study combined high-throughput TCR immunosequencing, statistical association of individual TCRs with disease status, and machine learning. In a later analysis, previously published TCR beta repertoires from 550 to 750 donors were re-analyzed and high-resolution HLA genotyping was added so that TCR occurrence patterns could be studied. Rather than using new phenotypic data, the later analysis identified candidate immune exposures from TCR beta sequences and from how often those sequences occurred across donors. In an earlier analysis of a few hundred of the donors, high-throughput TCR beta sequencing was used to judge whether each TCR beta V gene segment behaved as functional or pseudogenic. Alongside the repertoire data, information on donor age, sex, ethnicity and CMV serostatus was compiled. A later genetic analysis used genome-wide SNP genotypes for about 60% of the roughly 670 donors, treating that subset as a discovery cohort. All discovery cohort repertoires had been generated on a single sequencing platform. Class I and class II HLA loci were covered by the typing at four-digit resolution. Typing coverage varied by locus: about 620-630 donors for A, B, C, DRB1 and DQB1; approximately 520 for DQA1; nearly 610 for DPA1; around 490 for DPB1. Several DR-DQ haplotypes were handled as single units for association and clustering because linkage in the cohort was strong. Among over 350 genotyped donors of the cohort, an average of around 240,000 unique TCR beta nucleotide sequences were sequenced per donor, roughly 18% of them non-productive. Points the paper makes about the study in general: In a later analysis, the rate of TCR association differed among HLA loci, with DRB1 alleles having the most associated TCRs and HLA-C alleles having the fewest. Assigning TCR associations to individual alleles was difficult when HLA alleles, especially DR and DQ, strongly co-occurred. A later analysis found that most CMV-associated TCR beta chains appeared HLA-restricted, with HLA associations seemingly driven largely by CMV exposure. Cytomegalovirus status was reported to be diagnosed by the classifier with high specificity and sensitivity in both the original and validation cohorts. Because HLA typing was missing for some donors at each locus, association tests included only the typed subset. According to the authors, the approach could potentially be generalized to other disease states and immunological phenotypes. Some IMGT-functional V segments, including TRBV6-2 and TRBV6-3, could not be distinguished by the 87-base-pair reads and were therefore excluded. A further reported finding was that TCR beta sequences accurately predicted the HLA-A and HLA-B alleles for most subjects in the first cohort. Presence/absence analyses assumed roughly uniform sequencing depth across donors, an assumption that may not hold. A group of highly shared sequence variants was considered likely to be a technical artifact of the sequencing pipeline. Broadly in line with IMGT annotations, most TCR beta V segments showed up in productive rearrangements about 90% or about 30% of the time in an earlier analysis of roughly 590 of the donors. This cohort had only TCR beta chains sequenced, and the lack of alpha or paired-chain data limited which features could be detected. The study gave a list of under 200 TCR beta chains associated with cytomegalovirus. In a later genetic analysis, fewer N-insertions in productive TCRs were reported among donors in an Asian-associated ancestry cluster than the roughly 700-donor mean. Correlated functional status among segregating V segments might reflect linkage disequilibrium, but an unknown experimental factor could not be ruled out. Across donors, most TCR sequences were observed very rarely, whereas some public TCRs were present in many individuals. Because counts were too low, about 18 rarely observed V segments, including chromosome 9 orphons, were excluded from the earlier analysis of 587 of the donors. A few of the identified cytomegalovirus-associated TCR beta chains were confirmed in vitro to be specific for cytomegalovirus antigens. An association between a missense DCLRE1C variant and V-gene and J-gene trimming of TCR beta chains was found in a later genetic analysis and replicated in an independent cohort. In a later analysis, HLA-associated TCR beta chains showed more clonal expansion and lower generation probabilities than non-associated chains that were equally common. In a later analysis, some 18,000 TCR beta sequences were associated with specific HLA alleles at a false discovery rate of 0.05. The only immune exposure information available for the cohort was CMV serostatus. In a later analysis, several top co-occurrence clusters were reported to appear linked to parvovirus B19, influenza, CMV and Epstein-Barr virus.

Receptors were amplified or captured by the immunoSEQ multiplex PCR assay. A mixture of 60 forward primers for TCR Vbeta segments and 13 reverse primers for TCR Jbeta segments was used in the multiplex PCR. A multiplex PCR assay on genomic DNA amplified the CDR3 region of rearranged TCR beta genes. The Illumina HiSeq System was used to sequence the amplified TCR beta libraries as 87-base-pair reads. From the authors' description of their analysis: Across the 640 or so repertoires, a later analysis counted 78 million or so unique TCR beta chains, 9 million to 14 million of which were shared by at least two donors. To remove PCR and sequencing errors, raw reads were error-corrected and collapsed into unique sequences using a nearest-neighbor algorithm that merged closely related sequences. To assign V, D and J gene segments, CDR3 sequences were aligned to IMGT reference sequences. For a sequence to be retained, at least a six-nucleotide match to both a V gene segment and a J gene segment was required. A rearrangement was called productive if the CDR3 had no stop codons and remained in frame with V and J, and every other rearrangement was called non-productive. CDR3 was defined according to IMGT convention as the region running from the second conserved V-encoded cysteine to the conserved J-encoded phenylalanine. In an earlier analysis of more than 550 of the donors, sequences lacking an unambiguous match to a single V gene segment were excluded. In an earlier analysis of several hundred of the donors, V segments were called functional above 56.7% productive rearrangements and were called segregating when the between-donor standard deviation exceeded 5%. A statistical classification framework was built for diagnosing cytomegalovirus status from the catalog of TCR beta chain sequences. V and J gene assignment, in a later analysis, came from comparing TCR nucleotide sequences with IMGT/GENE-DB human TR gene sequences. In a later analysis, CDR3 sequences and most-parsimonious VDJ recombination scenarios were assigned using the TCRdist pipeline. In a later analysis, each TCR beta chain was defined by its CDR3 amino acid sequence together with its V-gene family, and reads lacking a unique V-gene family were excluded. In a later analysis, 450 to 600 highly shared, low-generation-probability nucleotide sequences were removed to address suspected cross-contamination and a sequencing artifact. In a later analysis, a clonal expansion index for each public chain was calculated from normalized within-repertoire ranks of inferred template counts. Generation probabilities in a later analysis came from a VDJ recombination model fitted to out-of-frame rearrangements, and those results were checked against IGoR. Hypergeometric tests were used in a later analysis to score TCR-TCR, TCR-HLA and TCR-CMV co-occurrence, with a repertoire-size bias correction applied to the TCR pairs. In a later analysis, false discovery rates were estimated by permuting HLA or CMV assignments 20 times. In a later analysis, co-occurring TCRs were grouped with DBSCAN, and TCRdist sequence similarity was added when clustering was performed within HLA-allele-positive subsets. For co-occurrence clustering, repertoires with fewer than 30,000 or more than 120,000 public chains were excluded, along with four to six repertoires with anomalous nucleotide sharing. TCRdb limited this immuneACCESS table to in-frame rearrangements with V and J called. A share of clones is missing; checked studies link under half to unresolved V genes, and the rest is unexplained. That table gives V, J and clone size, and the DNA gave D and trimming. This sample gives tens of thousands of clones in total; approximately 69% of them show up just once. The ten largest account for about 5.4% of the sample.

In total, around 600 healthy bone marrow donors made up the cohort. Cohort members were all nominally healthy when sampled, although unrecorded immune exposures were likely present. The donor was CMV seropositive and was included in the group of 289 seropositive cohort members. A peripheral blood sample was provided by each donor, and peripheral blood mononuclear cells were used for TCR beta sequencing. The Qiagen DNeasy Blood Extraction Kit was used to extract genomic DNA from the blood cell samples. The chain is encoded by TRBV9 joined to TRBJ2-1; a confident D gene designation cannot be given. The TCR sequence derives from a boy younger than 18 in good health and CMV-seropositive. Specimen: PBMCs. The DNA sequence is as follows: TGTGCCAGCAGCGTGGAGAGCAGTCGCGAGCAGTTCTTC. It is translated as CASSVESSREQFF.